This is a list of T cell receptor beta chains from one sample in a study of cytomegalovirus exposure and HLA in healthy donors. The protocol was immunoSEQ multiplex PCR, while the TCRdb copy is restricted to in-frame clones and leaves out a portion. Found here are approximately 160,000 clones, 75% to 85% of them singletons; the top ten hold 1.2% to 1.5%. Source material: PBMCs. These receptor sequences come from a woman aged 25 to 39 in good health and CMV-seropositive. Each CDR3 is given with its conserved first and last residue. A D gene is named only where the DNA matches it firmly. A row's size may be missing; if present it is once, few, many or a size class.

clone size | J gene | D gene | V gene | CDR3 DNA | CDR3 protein
few | TRBJ2-4 | . | TRBV5-1 | TGCGCCAGCAGCCCGGAGTTAGCCAAAAACATTCAGTACTTC | CASSPELAKNIQYF
. | TRBJ2-4 | TRBD2 | TRBV7-9 | TGTGCCAGCAGCTTTCAAGGGAGGGAAAACATTCAGTACTTC | CASSFQGRENIQYF
. | TRBJ2-1 | TRBD2 | TRBV5-5 | TGTGCCAGCAGCTTGGCCCCCGGGACTAGCGGACCTAATGAGCAGTTCTTC | CASSLAPGTSGPNEQFF
. | TRBJ2-3 | . | TRBV5-1 | TGCGCCAGCAGCTTGGGGGACAATCAAGATACGCAGTATTTT | CASSLGDNQDTQYF
few | TRBJ2-5 | TRBD1 | TRBV5-4 | TGTGCCAGCTTACAACAGGGGGCGTGGGAGACCCAGTACTTC | CASLQQGAWETQYF
few | TRBJ1-3 | . | TRBV7-2 | TGTGCCAGCAGCTTAGGAGTACAGGCTGGAAACACCATATATTTT | CASSLGVQAGNTIYF
. | TRBJ2-2 | . | TRBV19 | TGTGCCAGTAGTTACAGCCCGGCCGGGGAGCTGTTTTTT | CASSYSPAGELFF
. | TRBJ1-2 | . | TRBV28 | TGTGCCAGCAGTTTATCGTACGGGTACACCTTT | CASSLSYGYTF
. | TRBJ2-2 | . | TRBV5-1 | TGCGCCAGCAGCCCAATACAGGGTATCGGGGAGCTGTTTTTT | CASSPIQGIGELFF
. | TRBJ1-3 | . | TRBV7-9 | TGTGCCAGCAGCTGGGGACATAATACTGGAAACACCATATATTTT | CASSWGHNTGNTIYF
few | TRBJ2-7 | TRBD2 | TRBV7-2 | TGTGCCAGCAGCTCCTGGACTAGCGGGTCCTACGAGCAGTACTTC | CASSSWTSGSYEQYF
few | TRBJ2-1 | TRBD2 | TRBV13 | TGTGCCAGCAGCTTAGGCCGCACGGGTAGCGGGAGGGAATTCTCCTACAATGAGCAGTTCTTC | CASSLGRTGSGREFSYNEQFF
few | TRBJ1-5 | TRBD1 | TRBV27 | TGTGCCAGCAGTCCCGGGACAGGGGCGTATAGCAATCAGCCCCAGCATTTT | CASSPGTGAYSNQPQHF